This T cell receptor (beta chain) is from a study of cytomegalovirus exposure and HLA in healthy donors. Study overall: Roughly 180 million T cells yielded around 120 million unique TCR beta sequences in earlier analysis. General study results and limits: Indistinguishable V segments, including TRBV6-2 and TRBV6-3, were excluded. It was assumed in the presence/absence analyses that sequencing depth was roughly uniform across donors.

With respect to this clone: Its antigen is as yet unknown.

This PCR relied on a set of 60 Vbeta primers and 13 Jbeta primers. The protocol was immunoSEQ multiplex PCR, while the TCRdb copy is restricted to in-frame clones and leaves out a portion. Its table lists over 75,000 clones. The CDR3 spans 15 residues. Deletions cut 0 bases from V and 4 bases from J, with 12 bases between. CDR1 and CDR2 from the germline V gene are MNHEY and SMNVEV (reference sequence). The TCR comes from a girl under 18 in good health and CMV-seropositive. Input material: PBMCs. The chain carries TRBV27 and TRBJ1-2; TRBD1 might be the D (5 bases). The CDR3 DNA reads TGTGCCAGCAGTTTATCGGTGTTCGGGGGCTATGGCTACACCTTC. The encoded protein is CASSLSVFGGYGYTF.